The T cell receptor beta chain under discussion was sequenced for a study of T cell repertoires in cytomegalovirus infection. Whole-study findings and limits: Across the ex vivo response, the dominant clonotypes were HLA-C-restricted CMV-specific TCR beta clonotypes.

CDR3 size: 15 residues. Germline loops: CDR1 MGHRA, CDR2 YSYEKL. V lost 1 base and J lost 1; bases outside the gene matches: 3. Each CDR3 protein gets one entry after TCRdb re-called the reads with MiXCR. The sample consists of about 68,000 distinct CDR3 sequences, approximately 22% of them appearing once. A few counts support this clonotype. The antigen remains unidentified. The sample was PBMCs, sequenced either directly or after in vitro stimulation (not recorded which). The chain joins TRBV4-1 to TRBJ2-5, with 7 bases fitting TRBD2. The sequence was collected from a human donor in good health (CMV status not recorded). Some clones in this sample may be carry-over from other donors' samples. CDR3 bases: TGCGCCAGCAGCCAAGTCCCGGGAGGCCAAGAGACCCAGTACTTC. As protein: CASSQVPGGQETQYF.